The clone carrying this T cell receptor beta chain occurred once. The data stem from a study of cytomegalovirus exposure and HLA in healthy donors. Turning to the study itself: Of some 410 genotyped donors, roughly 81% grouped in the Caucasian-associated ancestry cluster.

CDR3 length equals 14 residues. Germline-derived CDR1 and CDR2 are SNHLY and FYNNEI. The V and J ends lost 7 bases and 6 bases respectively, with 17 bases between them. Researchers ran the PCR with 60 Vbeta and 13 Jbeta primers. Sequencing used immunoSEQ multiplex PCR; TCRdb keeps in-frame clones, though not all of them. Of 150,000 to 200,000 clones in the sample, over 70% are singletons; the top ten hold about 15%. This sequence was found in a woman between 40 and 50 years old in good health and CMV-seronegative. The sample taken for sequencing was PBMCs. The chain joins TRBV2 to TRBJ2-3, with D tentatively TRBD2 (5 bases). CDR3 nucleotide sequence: TGTGCCAGCATAGCTAGCATAGGTGGGGATACGCAGTATTTT. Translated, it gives CASIASIGGDTQYF. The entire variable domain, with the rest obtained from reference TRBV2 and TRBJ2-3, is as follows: EPEVTQTPSHQVTQMGQEVILRCVPISNHLYFYWYRQILGQKVEFLVSFYNNEISEKSEIFDDQFSVERPDGSNFTLKIRSTKLEDSAMYFCASIASIGGDTQYFGPGTRLTVL.